The text below deals with one T cell receptor (beta chain). What it binds is unknown. The data belong to a study of cytomegalovirus exposure and HLA in healthy donors. This CDR3 has 15 amino acids. Germline V CDR1 and CDR2: KGHSH, LQKENI. V lost 2 bases and J lost 0, with 10 bases in between. Study results and limitations: The dataset shows that most TCR sequences were rare, while some public TCRs occurred in many donors. Serostatus for CMV was the only available immune exposure information. From TCR beta sequences, most subjects' HLA-A and HLA-B alleles were reportedly predicted accurately.

The PCR used 60 Vbeta and 13 Jbeta primers. Repertoires were generated with immunoSEQ multiplex PCR, while TCRdb's copy carries only in-frame clones and drops some. The sample holds 130,000 or so clones, 60% to 80% seen once. This chain links TRBV18 with TRBJ1-1; maybe TRBD1 (6 bases). The sequenced sample was PBMCs. The clonotype originates from a man aged 50-59 years in good health and CMV-seropositive. Here the CDR3 DNA reads TGTGCCAGCTCACCAGTGGACAGTCTGAACACTGAAGCTTTCTTT. Translating gives CASSPVDSLNTEAFF.